The source of this T cell receptor beta chain is a study of blood T cell repertoires in COVID-19. This clone was counted between two and nine times. The repertoire was sequenced with immunoSEQ multiplex PCR; TCRdb's copy has only in-frame clones and lacks some. The repertoire holds some 120,000 clones, with 70% to 85% as singletons. There are 13 residues in the CDR3. CDR1 is SGHRS and CDR2 is YFSETQ in the germline V gene. V lost 0 bases to trimming and J lost 6 bases, with 7 bases between them. The sample consisted of peripheral blood. The V call is TRBV5-1, the J call TRBJ2-1; D might be TRBD1 (5 bases). This TCR was recovered from a woman aged 50 to 65 with acute or convalescent COVID-19. The CDR3 DNA reads TGCGCCAGCAGCTTGGTAAGGGGCAATGAGCAGTTCTTC. Translating gives CASSLVRGNEQFF.